The T cell receptor beta chain under discussion was sequenced for a study of shared clonotypes between healthy human individuals. Regarding this clone: Its antigen is undetermined.

This table comes from immunoSEQ multiplex PCR, and its TCRdb copy is limited to in-frame clones, with some not included. The sample lists about 1.1 million clones, 70% to 80% occurring once. General study results and limits: Represented diversity (both genetic and exposure-history) was limited by the small number of donors. It was observed that roughly 5.4% of naive CD4 clonotypes were shared across several donors.

CDR1 is MNHNS and CDR2 is SASEGT in the germline V gene. Trimming pared 2 bases from V and 5 bases from J, leaving 15 bases between. The length of the CDR3 is 15 residues. The sample was memory CD4+ T cells from PBMCs. The subset is: CD45RA-negative fraction. This TCR was recovered from a man younger than 35 in good health. Some clones in this sample may be carry-over from other donors' samples. The chain carries TRBV6-1 and TRBJ2-5; no reliable D call. CDR3 bases: TGTGCCAGCAGTGAACAGCGCGCGTACGGCGAGACCCAGTACTTC. This translates into CASSEQRAYGETQYF.